This TCR beta chain was observed in a study of blood T cell repertoires in COVID-19. Using immunoSEQ multiplex PCR, the repertoire was profiled, and TCRdb retains in-frame clones only, with some absent. The table lists tens of thousands of clones, about 80% of them singletons. The CDR3 spans 15 residues. The V and J ends lost 0 bases and 3 bases, in that order; junction bases with no gene match: 4. In germline, CDR1 is MNHEY, CDR2 SMNVEV (reference sequence). The V call is TRBV27, the J call TRBJ2-7; 8 positions agree with TRBD1. This TCR derives from a woman aged 80 or over with acute or convalescent COVID-19. The sequenced sample was peripheral blood. Here the CDR3 DNA reads TGTGCCAGCAGTTTATCCCCAGGGGGCCTCTACGAGCAGTACTTC. It specifies CASSLSPGGLYEQYF.